One sample yielded the 10 T cell receptor beta chains listed below, sequenced in a study of blood T cells in healthy people across ages. It was with a sample-barcoded 5' primer and a J-beta primer mix that a second PCR of about 7 to 12 cycles was run. Using its own MiXCR run on the 5' RACE reads, TCRdb lists one record per CDR3 protein. The sample carries about 570,000 distinct CDR3 sequences, about 25% recorded once. The sequenced material came from blood. The receptors come from a woman in her seventies in good health.

In its sample, this clonotype was seen a few times. DNA of the CDR3: TGCGCCAGCAGCCAAGAGTGGGACAGGGGAGCGGAGACCCAGTACTTC. Translated, it gives CASSQEWDRGAETQYF. The chain recombines TRBV4-3 with TRBJ2-5; 10 nucleotides agree with TRBD1. This CDR3 comprises 16 residues. V was clipped by 0 bases and J by 5 bases; unmatched bases: 6. Germline values: CDR1 LGHNA, CDR2 YSLEER.

The CDR3 loop is CASSKIAAGAYPSHSYNEQFF. The DNA of the CDR3 is TGTGCCAGCAGCAAAATCGCAGCGGGGGCCTACCCGTCCCACTCCTACAATGAGCAGTTCTTC. The rearrangement joins TRBV21-1 to TRBJ2-1; TRBD1, the table's D call, lacks a check against the DNA. TRBV21-1 is shown as a pseudogene. The length of the CDR3 is 21 residues.

The chain couples TRBV4-3 to TRBJ2-5; tentatively, D is TRBD2 (7 bases). This CDR3 comprises 15 residues. CDR1 and CDR2 from the germline V gene are LGHNA and YSLEER. The V end was cut by 1 base, the J end by 7 bases, with 16 bases between. CDR3 region: CASSQGGGRGGTQYF. The DNA of the CDR3 is TGCGCCAGCAGCCAAGGAGGGGGGCGCGGGGGGACCCAGTACTTC.

The V call is TRBV5-1, the J call TRBJ2-5, with D perhaps matching TRBD1 (6 bases). Germline values: CDR1 SGHRS, CDR2 YFSETQ. The CDR3 spans 14 residues. V was pared by 4 bases and J by 2 bases, with 12 bases between. The CDR3 nucleotides read TGCGCCAGCAGCACCATACAGGGACAAGAGACCCAGTACTTC. Its protein is CASSTIQGQETQYF.

Only a few counts were recorded for this clonotype. This chain links TRBV27 with TRBJ1-6; D is unresolved. Between the trimmed V and J ends, which lost 2 bases and 8 bases, there was a span of 4 bases. The CDR3 loop spans 12 amino acids. Germline CDR1 is MNHEY and CDR2 is SMNVEV (reference sequence). The CDR3 sequence is CASSLRDSPLHF. Written as DNA, the CDR3 is TGTGCCAGCAGTTTAAGGGATTCACCCCTCCACTTT.

This clonotype was recorded a few times. V and J are TRBV6-2 or TRBV6-3 and TRBJ1-2; D gene ambiguous. The CDR3 consists of 14 residues. V gave up 6 bases and J gave up 4 bases, with 15 bases separating them. Germline CDR1 is MNHEY and CDR2 is SVGEGT. As DNA, the CDR3 is TGTGCCAGCAGCAAAACGGTCGAAATCTATGGCTACACCTTC. It yields the protein CASSKTVEIYGYTF.

This clonotype has just a few counts. The chain combines TRBV18 with TRBJ1-1; TRBD1 might be the D (6 bases). The CDR3 has 12 amino acids. CDR1 and CDR2 (germline): KGHSH, LQKENI. The ends were cut back, 4 bases at V and 5 bases at J, with 8 bases in the middle. This CDR3 is CASSRDTTEAFF. The CDR3 DNA follows: TGTGCCAGCTCACGGGACACGACTGAAGCTTTCTTT.

This clonotype was seen more than once but under ten times. The rearrangement joins TRBV5-1 to TRBJ2-1; 9 bases are shared with TRBD2. The germline V gene encodes CDR1 SGHRS and CDR2 YFSETQ. V shed 4 bases and J 6 bases; nucleotides not matched to a gene: 11. The CDR3 extends over 16 amino acids. CDR3 sequence (DNA): TGCGCCAGCAGCGGGCTGACTAGCGGTTCCCCCAATGAGCAGTTCTTC. Residues: CASSGLTSGSPNEQFF.

This clonotype came up a few times. The chain has TRBV12-3 or TRBV12-4 and TRBJ1-1, with D perhaps matching TRBD1 (5 bases). This CDR3 has 14 residues. V was shortened by 5 bases and J by 1 base, with 11 bases between the two germline ends. CDR3 sequence reads: CASSPGLQNTEAFF. DNA of the CDR3: TGTGCCAGCAGTCCAGGGTTACAGAACACTGAAGCTTTCTTT.

This chain uses TRBV5-1 with TRBJ2-5; 9 nucleotides match TRBD2. The junction had 8 bases not matched to a gene; V was cut back by 4 bases and J by 4 bases. There are 15 residues in the CDR3. Per germline, CDR1 SGHRS and CDR2 YFSETQ. The CDR3 DNA reads TGCGCCAGCAGCCCAGCCCTAGCGGGGAGAGAGACCCAGTACTTC. Its protein is CASSPALAGRETQYF.